The 15 T cell receptor beta chains given below trace back to one sample, sequenced in a study of blood T cell repertoires in COVID-19. The data were produced by immunoSEQ multiplex PCR, yet TCRdb's version contains in-frame clones alone and is incomplete. Of 200,000 or so clones in the sample, around 85% were seen once. Sequenced: PBMCs or T cells enriched from blood (not recorded which). These receptor sequences come from a woman aged 40 to 50 with acute COVID-19.

The chain carries TRBV24-1 and TRBJ1-2; the D is unclear. The V and J ends lost 0 bases and 8 bases respectively, with 9 bases between them. The CDR3 has 13 amino acids. Germline V lookup: CDR1 KGHDR, CDR2 SFDVKD. CDR3 sequence: CATSDLLGVGYTF. The CDR3 nucleotides are TGTGCCACCAGTGATTTGCTGGGCGTGGGCTACACCTTC.

The chain joins TRBV30 to TRBJ1-2, with D tentatively TRBD1 (6 bases). Germline V gene sequence: CDR1 GTSNPN, CDR2 SVGIG (reference sequence). The CDR3 contains 14 residues. V lost 3 bases, J lost 4 bases, and 15 bases lay in between. The CDR3 DNA reads as TGTGCCTGGAGCCCGGGGGGGCTGAGCTATGGCTACACCTTC. Its translation is CAWSPGGLSYGYTF.

This clone appeared once. This chain's CDR3 is CASSGLEGSNQPQHF. As DNA, the CDR3 is TGTGCCAGCTCAGGCCTAGAGGGTAGCAATCAGCCCCAGCATTTT. The chain uses TRBV18 and TRBJ1-5; no firm D call. Germline V gene lookup returns CDR1 KGHSH and CDR2 LQKENI. This CDR3 comprises 15 residues. V was cut by 5 bases and J by 0 bases, with 11 bases left in between. Full variable domain (missing parts from reference TRBV18 and TRBJ1-5): NAGVMQNPRHLVRRRGQEARLRCSPMKGHSHVYWYRQLPEEGLKFMVYLQKENIIDESGMPKERFSAEFPKEGPSILRIQQVVRGDSAAYFCASSGLEGSNQPQHFGDGTRLSIL.

This clone was counted ten times or more. CDR3 nucleotides: TGTGCCACCAGCAGAGATCCTCAGGGTACCTATGGCTACACCTTC. Residues: CATSRDPQGTYGYTF. The chain has TRBV15 and TRBJ1-2, with TRBD1 as a possible D gene (5 bases). CDR3 size: 15 residues. Germline assignment: CDR1 LNHNV and CDR2 YYDKDF (reference sequence). Trimming took 0 bases from V and 4 from J, leaving 12 bases between them.

This rearrangement joins TRBV9 to TRBJ1-3, with D tentatively TRBD1 (6 bases). This CDR3 has 16 residues. Trimming removed 0 bases from V and 4 bases from J, with 14 bases in between. Germline CDR1 SGDLS, CDR2 YYNGEE. The CDR3 nucleotides are TGTGCCAGCAGCGTAGCCCTACAGGGTGCCGGAAACACCATATATTTT. It yields the protein CASSVALQGAGNTIYF. Complete variable domain (other parts from reference TRBV9 and TRBJ1-3): DSGVTQTPKHLITATGQRVTLRCSPRSGDLSVYWYQQSLDQGLQFLIQYYNGEERAKGNILERFSAQQFPDLHSELNLSSLELGDSALYFCASSVALQGAGNTIYFGEGSWLTVV.

This chain links TRBV6-1 with TRBJ1-3; maybe TRBD1 (5 bases). This CDR3 is 16 amino acids long. Trimming cost V 2 bases and J 2 bases, with 13 bases left between them. Germline-derived CDR1 and CDR2 are MNHNS and SASEGT. DNA for the CDR3: TGTGCCAGCAGTGAACAAGCAGGGAGGGCTGGAAACACCATATATTTT. Its translation: CASSEQAGRAGNTIYF.

The V and J genes are TRBV5-4 and TRBJ2-3; D call uncertain. V lost 0 bases and J 1 base, leaving 9 bases between the germline ends. Germline V CDR1 and CDR2: SGHNT, YYREEE (reference sequence). This CDR3 is 15 amino acids long. The CDR3 is CASSLEVTGTDTQYF. The CDR3 DNA reads TGTGCCAGCAGCTTGGAAGTAACGGGCACAGATACGCAGTATTTT.

V is TRBV10-3 and J is TRBJ2-5, with D unresolved. CDR3 length: 13 amino acids. Germline-derived CDR1 and CDR2 are ENHRY and SYGVKD. Trimming pared 3 bases from V and 6 bases from J, leaving 11 bases between. The CDR3 loop is CAISDASQKTQYF. Written as DNA, the CDR3 is TGTGCCATCAGTGACGCTAGTCAGAAGACCCAGTACTTC.

V usage is TRBV18 and J usage is TRBJ1-2; 11 bases map to TRBD1. The junction had 3 bases not matched to a gene; V was cut back by 6 bases and J by 6 bases. The CDR3 length is 13 residues. Germline assignment: CDR1 KGHSH and CDR2 LQKENI. CDR3 sequence reads: CASSDRGLDGYTF. CDR3 in DNA: TGTGCCAGCTCGGACAGGGGGCTAGATGGCTACACCTTC.

The chain carries TRBV11-3 and TRBJ1-1; D call uncertain. Trimming stripped 4 bases from V and 1 base from J, with 13 bases between. CDR3 length: 15 amino acids. From germline, CDR1 is SGHNT and CDR2 YENEEA. The CDR3 DNA reads as TGTGCCAGCAGCTCTAGAGGAACGGGGAACACTGAAGCTTTCTTT. Its protein product is CASSSRGTGNTEAFF.

This clone turned up a few times. The chain recombines TRBV30 with TRBJ2-3; D is unclear. Germline loops: CDR1 GTSNPN, CDR2 SVGIG (reference sequence). V lost 1 base, J lost 4 bases, and 6 bases lay in between. CDR3 length: 12 residues. This chain's CDR3 is CAWSASADTQYF. The CDR3 coding sequence is TGTGCCTGGAGTGCTAGTGCAGATACGCAGTATTTT.

The rearrangement joins TRBV15 to TRBJ1-5; 9 bases fit TRBD1. The CDR3 spans 16 residues. V was clipped by 4 bases and J by 7 bases; unmatched bases: 11. From germline, CDR1 is LNHNV and CDR2 YYDKDF (reference sequence). The CDR3 here is CATSKRTGAGGQPQHF. As DNA, the CDR3 is TGTGCCACCAGCAAACGGACAGGGGCGGGTGGACAGCCCCAGCATTTT.

Turning to this clone: This could be a read error, since a much larger clone is one nucleotide away. At the DNA level, this CDR3 is encoded by other sequences in the same sample as well. The V and J genes are TRBV4-1 and TRBJ2-7; D not certain. V dropped 2 bases and J dropped 0 bases, with 5 bases sitting between them. The CDR3 contains 13 residues. Germline assignment: CDR1 MGHRA and CDR2 YSYEKL. CDR3 amino acids: CASSQTASYEQYF. In DNA form, the CDR3 reads TGCGCCAGCAGCCAAACAGCCTCCTACGAGCAGTACTTC.

This clone was counted only a few times. The CDR3 reads CASSLGGPGYNEQFF. In nucleotides, the CDR3 is TGTGCCAGCAGCTTGGGGGGCCCTGGCTACAATGAGCAGTTCTTC. J is TRBJ2-1 and V is TRBV5-8, with TRBD1 as a possible D gene (5 bases). The CDR3 runs 15 residues. Germline V gene sequence: CDR1 SGHTS, CDR2 YDEGEE. Trimming shortened V by 0 bases and J by 3 bases, and 10 bases separated the two germline ends. Full variable domain (remainder filled in from reference TRBV5-8 and TRBJ2-1): EAGVTQSPTHLIKTRGQQATLRCSPISGHTSVYWYQQALGLGLQFLLWYDEGEERNRGNFPPRFSGRQFPNYSSELNVNALELEDSALYLCASSLGGPGYNEQFFGPGTRLTVL.

In this sample, this clone turned up a few times. CDR3 amino acids: CASGLASGQLNYGYTF. The CDR3 DNA reads TGTGCTAGTGGTTTGGCATCGGGACAGCTAAACTATGGCTACACCTTC. The rearrangement joins TRBV12-5 to TRBJ1-2; 7 nucleotides line up with TRBD1. The CDR3 has 16 amino acids. CDR1 and CDR2 from the germline V gene are LGHNT and FRNRAP. The V and J ends lost 1 base and 2 bases, in that order; junction bases with no gene match: 7.